These T cell receptor beta chains were read from a single sample in a study of cytomegalovirus exposure and HLA in healthy donors. Profiled with immunoSEQ multiplex PCR; TCRdb holds only in-frame clones, not every one. The data show 90,000 to 110,000 clones, nearly 85% seen once. The sample taken for sequencing was PBMCs. These receptors were collected from a man aged 18 to 30 in good health and CMV-seronegative. Both conserved end residues are part of each CDR3. The order of the fields is D gene, V gene, J gene, clone size, CDR3 DNA, CDR3 protein. A D gene is named only where the DNA matches it firmly. Not all rows give a size; the values are once, few, many and, for expanded clones, a class.

D gene: TRBD1; V gene: TRBV15; J gene: TRBJ2-3; clone size: once; CDR3 DNA: TGTGCCACCAGCTGGGACAGAGGCAACACAGATACGCAGTATTTT; CDR3 protein: CATSWDRGNTDTQYF
D gene: NA; V gene: TRBV28; J gene: TRBJ2-7; clone size: NA; CDR3 DNA: TGTGCCAGCAGTTTCGGCAGGGGCATGTACGAGCAGTACTTC; CDR3 protein: CASSFGRGMYEQYF
D gene: TRBD1; V gene: TRBV5-6; J gene: TRBJ1-5; clone size: NA; CDR3 DNA: TGTGCCAGCAGCTCCATCGCAGGGGGCGCGGGTCAGCCCCAGCATTTT; CDR3 protein: CASSSIAGGAGQPQHF
D gene: TRBD2; V gene: TRBV28; J gene: TRBJ2-1; clone size: NA; CDR3 DNA: TGTGCCAGCAGTTTTGCGCTAGCGGGAGGGCCAGTAAGCTCCTACAATGAGCAGTTCTTC; CDR3 protein: CASSFALAGGPVSSYNEQFF
D gene: TRBD1; V gene: TRBV4-3; J gene: TRBJ1-4; clone size: once; CDR3 DNA: TGCGCCAGCAGCCGCGACAGGGGACCTATAACTAATGAAAAACTGTTTTTT; CDR3 protein: CASSRDRGPITNEKLFF
D gene: NA; V gene: TRBV7-2; J gene: TRBJ1-1; clone size: NA; CDR3 DNA: TGTGCCAGCAGACTGTCGATAGGGGCTAACACTGAAGCTTTCTTT; CDR3 protein: CASRLSIGANTEAFF
D gene: TRBD1; V gene: TRBV9; J gene: TRBJ1-1; clone size: NA; CDR3 DNA: TGTGCCAGCAGCTCCCATGCGGGTGACAGGGAGCGGACTGAAGCTTTCTTT; CDR3 protein: CASSSHAGDRERTEAFF
D gene: TRBD2; V gene: TRBV15; J gene: TRBJ2-2; clone size: NA; CDR3 DNA: TGTGCCACCAGCACGCGGGAGTACACCGGGGAGCTGTTTTTT; CDR3 protein: CATSTREYTGELFF
D gene: TRBD2; V gene: TRBV7-9; J gene: TRBJ2-2; clone size: NA; CDR3 DNA: TGTGCCAGCAGCTTAGCGGGAGGGCCTTCCGGGGAGCTGTTTTTT; CDR3 protein: CASSLAGGPSGELFF
D gene: NA; V gene: TRBV27; J gene: TRBJ2-1; clone size: NA; CDR3 DNA: TGTGCCAGCAGTTTATATCCGGGAGAGGGCTACAATGAGCAGTTCTTC; CDR3 protein: CASSLYPGEGYNEQFF
D gene: NA; V gene: TRBV6-1; J gene: TRBJ1-3; clone size: NA; CDR3 DNA: TGTGCCAGCAGTCGGGGGGGTGGAAACACCATATATTTT; CDR3 protein: CASSRGGGNTIYF
D gene: TRBD1; V gene: TRBV2; J gene: TRBJ2-7; clone size: NA; CDR3 DNA: TGTGCCAGCAAGGGGACAGGGGGTTTCTACGAGCAGTACTTC; CDR3 protein: CASKGTGGFYEQYF
D gene: TRBD1; V gene: TRBV5-1; J gene: TRBJ1-1; clone size: NA; CDR3 DNA: TGCGCCAGCAGCCTGGGGGACAGGATGAACACTGAAGCTTTCTTT; CDR3 protein: CASSLGDRMNTEAFF
D gene: NA; V gene: TRBV9; J gene: TRBJ1-4; clone size: NA; CDR3 DNA: TGTGCCAGCAGCGTATCCGCGATCGCAACTAATGAAAAACTGTTTTTT; CDR3 protein: CASSVSAIATNEKLFF
D gene: NA; V gene: TRBV15; J gene: TRBJ2-1; clone size: NA; CDR3 DNA: TGTGCCACCAGCAGAGATCTGGAGACAGGAGAATTCTTC; CDR3 protein: CATSRDLETGEFF
D gene: TRBD2; V gene: TRBV7-3; J gene: TRBJ2-5; clone size: NA; CDR3 DNA: TGTGCCAGCAGCCCACTAGCGGGGGCGGCCCAGTACTTC; CDR3 protein: CASSPLAGAAQYF
D gene: NA; V gene: TRBV18; J gene: TRBJ1-5; clone size: NA; CDR3 DNA: TGTGCCAGCTCTCCTCGACAGGACAATCAGCCCCAGCATTTT; CDR3 protein: CASSPRQDNQPQHF
D gene: NA; V gene: TRBV7-2; J gene: TRBJ1-1; clone size: NA; CDR3 DNA: TGTGCCAGCAGCTTAATTTCCGTGAACACTGAAGCTTTCTTT; CDR3 protein: CASSLISVNTEAFF
D gene: TRBD2; V gene: TRBV4-3; J gene: TRBJ2-7; clone size: NA; CDR3 DNA: TGCGCCAGCAGCCAAGATCGGGGAGGACTAGCGGGAGTCAACTCCTACGAGCAGTACTTC; CDR3 protein: CASSQDRGGLAGVNSYEQYF
D gene: NA; V gene: TRBV6-5; J gene: TRBJ1-3; clone size: NA; CDR3 DNA: TGTGCCAGCCGGGGAAACACCATATATTTT; CDR3 protein: CASRGNTIYF
D gene: NA; V gene: TRBV7-3; J gene: TRBJ2-2; clone size: NA; CDR3 DNA: TGTGCCAGCAGCTTACGACCGGGGTGGGAGGAAGTCGGGGAGCTGTTTTTT; CDR3 protein: CASSLRPGWEEVGELFF
D gene: NA; V gene: TRBV19; J gene: TRBJ1-1; clone size: NA; CDR3 DNA: TGTGCCAGTACACCCAGGAACACTGAAGCTTTCTTT; CDR3 protein: CASTPRNTEAFF
D gene: NA; V gene: TRBV5-4; J gene: TRBJ1-2; clone size: NA; CDR3 DNA: TGTGCCAGCAGCTTGGCCGGGGGGCCGTATGGCTACACCTTC; CDR3 protein: CASSLAGGPYGYTF
D gene: TRBD1; V gene: TRBV27; J gene: TRBJ1-6; clone size: NA; CDR3 DNA: TGTGCCAGCAGTCCCCAGGCGACCATGGGACAGGGGAATTCACCCCTCCACTTT; CDR3 protein: CASSPQATMGQGNSPLHF
D gene: NA; V gene: TRBV5-8; J gene: TRBJ1-5; clone size: NA; CDR3 DNA: TGTGCCAGCAGCTTGTCGTTTAGCAATCAGCCCCAGCATTTT; CDR3 protein: CASSLSFSNQPQHF
D gene: NA; V gene: TRBV27; J gene: TRBJ2-7; clone size: NA; CDR3 DNA: TGTGCCAGTATTTTCAAGGAGAAGGCGGCATACGAGCAGTACTTC; CDR3 protein: CASIFKEKAAYEQYF
D gene: NA; V gene: TRBV5-6; J gene: TRBJ2-1; clone size: NA; CDR3 DNA: TGTGCCAGCGAGGCCTACAATGAGCAGTTCTTC; CDR3 protein: CASEAYNEQFF
D gene: NA; V gene: TRBV27; J gene: TRBJ2-1; clone size: few; CDR3 DNA: TGTGCCAGCAGATGGGGAGTCTACAATGAGCAGTTCTTC; CDR3 protein: CASRWGVYNEQFF
D gene: NA; V gene: TRBV18; J gene: TRBJ1-5; clone size: few; CDR3 DNA: TGTGCCAGCTCACCGGGACACAAATTCAATCAGCCCCAGCATTTT; CDR3 protein: CASSPGHKFNQPQHF
D gene: TRBD1; V gene: TRBV28; J gene: TRBJ2-7; clone size: NA; CDR3 DNA: TGTGCCAGCAGTTTAAATGGACAGGGTATCTACGAGCAGTACTTC; CDR3 protein: CASSLNGQGIYEQYF
D gene: TRBD2; V gene: TRBV7-8; J gene: TRBJ2-2; clone size: NA; CDR3 DNA: TGTGCCAGCAGCTTACAGCTAGCGGGAGGGCCCACCGGGGAGCTGTTTTTT; CDR3 protein: CASSLQLAGGPTGELFF
D gene: NA; V gene: TRBV29-1; J gene: TRBJ2-7; clone size: NA; CDR3 DNA: TGCAGCGTTCGCGACTACGAGCAGTACTTC; CDR3 protein: CSVRDYEQYF
D gene: NA; V gene: TRBV29-1; J gene: TRBJ2-1; clone size: NA; CDR3 DNA: TGCAGCGTTGTTCTAATGACCTACAATGAGCAGTTCTTC; CDR3 protein: CSVVLMTYNEQFF
D gene: NA; V gene: TRBV6-5; J gene: TRBJ2-1; clone size: NA; CDR3 DNA: TGTGCCAGCAGCACGGCTAGTGTTATTTACAATGAGCAGTTCTTC; CDR3 protein: CASSTASVIYNEQFF
D gene: NA; V gene: TRBV10-1; J gene: TRBJ1-1; clone size: few; CDR3 DNA: TGCGCCAGCTCAACTGGGAGGGACACTGAAGCTTTCTTT; CDR3 protein: CASSTGRDTEAFF
D gene: TRBD1; V gene: TRBV19; J gene: TRBJ1-1; clone size: NA; CDR3 DNA: TGTGCCAGTCGGACAGGGGTAGGCACTGAAGCTTTCTTT; CDR3 protein: CASRTGVGTEAFF
D gene: NA; V gene: TRBV28; J gene: TRBJ1-5; clone size: NA; CDR3 DNA: TGTGCCAGCGCGGGGTTGAACCAGCCCCAGCATTTT; CDR3 protein: CASAGLNQPQHF
D gene: NA; V gene: TRBV5-6; J gene: TRBJ2-5; clone size: NA; CDR3 DNA: TGTGCCAGCAGCTCCCTGAGAGGGGATAGACAGGCGGTACAAGAGACCCAGTACTTC; CDR3 protein: CASSSLRGDRQAVQETQYF
D gene: NA; V gene: TRBV30; J gene: TRBJ2-7; clone size: few; CDR3 DNA: TGTGCCTGGAGTGTAGGTTCGGTGGTGGTTGCGGGATCCTACGAGCAGTACTTC; CDR3 protein: CAWSVGSVVVAGSYEQYF
D gene: NA; V gene: TRBV18; J gene: TRBJ1-1; clone size: NA; CDR3 DNA: TGTGCCAGCTCACCAATAGGCGCAGGGTGGAACACTGAAGCTTTCTTT; CDR3 protein: CASSPIGAGWNTEAFF
D gene: TRBD2; V gene: TRBV7-8; J gene: TRBJ2-1; clone size: NA; CDR3 DNA: TGTGCCAGCAGCTTGCTAGCGGGAGAAGGCGGGGAGCAGTTCTTC; CDR3 protein: CASSLLAGEGGEQFF
D gene: TRBD1; V gene: TRBV6-6; J gene: TRBJ1-1; clone size: NA; CDR3 DNA: TGTGCCAGCAGCCCTCAGGGGGCAAACACTGAAGCTTTCTTT; CDR3 protein: CASSPQGANTEAFF
D gene: NA; V gene: TRBV28; J gene: TRBJ2-1; clone size: NA; CDR3 DNA: TGCGTAACGGGGGAAAGACTGGGCTCCTACAATGAGCAGTTCTTC; CDR3 protein: CVTGERLGSYNEQFF
D gene: NA; V gene: TRBV4-3; J gene: TRBJ2-3; clone size: NA; CDR3 DNA: TGCGCCAGCAGCCAAGGTGGCGGAAGCACAGATACGCAGTATTTT; CDR3 protein: CASSQGGGSTDTQYF
D gene: NA; V gene: TRBV7-9; J gene: TRBJ2-1; clone size: NA; CDR3 DNA: TGTGCCAGCAGCTTAGAAGCGTGGCTAGCAGACTACAATGAGCAGTTCTTC; CDR3 protein: CASSLEAWLADYNEQFF
D gene: NA; V gene: TRBV9; J gene: TRBJ1-1; clone size: NA; CDR3 DNA: TGTGCCAGCAGCACTAGACAGGACCTGAACACTGAAGCTTTCTTT; CDR3 protein: CASSTRQDLNTEAFF
D gene: TRBD1; V gene: TRBV9; J gene: TRBJ2-7; clone size: once; CDR3 DNA: TGTGCCAGCAGCGCAACAGGGGGCGCATACGAGCAGTACTTC; CDR3 protein: CASSATGGAYEQYF
D gene: NA; V gene: TRBV5-1; J gene: TRBJ1-6; clone size: NA; CDR3 DNA: TGCGCCAGCAGCTTGAATGGACTTTATAATTCACCCCTCCACTTT; CDR3 protein: CASSLNGLYNSPLHF
D gene: TRBD1; V gene: TRBV27; J gene: TRBJ1-2; clone size: few; CDR3 DNA: TGTGCCAGCAGAGTAAGGGGGAAAGGGGGCTTTGGCTACACCTTC; CDR3 protein: CASRVRGKGGFGYTF
D gene: TRBD2; V gene: TRBV27; J gene: TRBJ2-1; clone size: NA; CDR3 DNA: TGTGCCAGCAGTTTCTTAGCGGGGGTGTGGAATGAGCAGTTCTTC; CDR3 protein: CASSFLAGVWNEQFF